Presented here are 31 T cell receptor beta chains from one specimen sequenced in a study of T cell repertoires in cytomegalovirus infection. TCRdb reprocessed the reads via MiXCR and lists one record per CDR3 protein. Among over 150,000 distinct CDR3 sequences listed, about 15% were seen once. Sample: PBMCs. These receptors were taken from a human donor in good health (CMV status not recorded). Some clones in this sample may be carry-over from other donors' samples.

Only a few counts were recorded for this clonotype. This chain joins TRBV5-1 and TRBJ2-1; 8 nucleotides match TRBD1. V gave up 0 bases and J gave up 7 bases; unmatched junction bases: 6. The CDR3 covers 15 residues. CDR1 and CDR2 from the germline V gene are SGHRS and YFSETQ. The CDR3: CASSLAGGAVNEQFF. The CDR3 DNA sequence: TGCGCCAGCAGCTTGGCAGGGGGCGCAGTTAATGAGCAGTTCTTC.

This clonotype was recorded many times. The rearrangement uses TRBV7-2 and TRBJ2-1, with 7 bases that match TRBD2. Per germline, CDR1 SGHTA and CDR2 FQGNSA. The CDR3 is 15 residues long. Germline trimming cut 5 bases from V and 4 bases from J; bases unmatched to any gene: 8. CDR3 sequence reads: CASSLLAATYNEQFF. The CDR3 DNA reads TGTGCCAGCAGCCTCCTAGCGGCTACTTACAATGAGCAGTTCTTC.

This clonotype was seen a few times. J is TRBJ2-5 and V is TRBV14; 8 positions agree with TRBD2. Germline values: CDR1 SGHDN, CDR2 FVKESK. CDR3 size: 16 residues. The ends lost 0 bases at V and 5 bases at J; junction bases unmatched: 8. In DNA, the CDR3 is TGTGCCAGCAGCCAAGACTCAGCGGGAGTTGCGGAGACCCAGTACTTC. Protein product: CASSQDSAGVAETQYF.

This chain links TRBV7-9 with TRBJ2-3; D possibly corresponds to TRBD2 (5 bases). V was clipped by 5 bases and J by 3 bases, with 15 bases between them. The CDR3 consists of 15 residues. Per the germline V gene, CDR1 is SEHNR and CDR2 is FQNEAQ (reference sequence). This CDR3 is CASSHVEVRTDTQYF. As DNA, the CDR3 is TGTGCCAGCAGCCATGTGGAGGTTAGGACAGATACGCAGTATTTT.

This clonotype was seen many times. The rearrangement joins TRBV7-2 to TRBJ2-2; 14 positions match TRBD2. Germline assignment: CDR1 SGHTA and CDR2 FQGNSA. The CDR3 extends over 16 amino acids. Trimming took 5 bases from V and 5 from J; bases not matched to a gene: 4. In nucleotides, the CDR3 is TGTGCCAGCAGCCCGGGACTAGCGGGGGTAACCGGGGAGCTGTTTTTT. This gives the protein CASSPGLAGVTGELFF.

The genes are TRBV5-6 and TRBJ2-2, with D unresolved. Germline V gives CDR1 SGHDT, CDR2 YYEEEE. The CDR3 contains 12 residues. V was trimmed by 4 bases and J by 6 bases, leaving 7 bases between them. The CDR3 coding sequence is TGTGCCAGCAGCGCACAGTCCGGGGAGCTGTTTTTT. It specifies CASSAQSGELFF. The variable domain in full, completed from reference TRBV5-6 and TRBJ2-2, reads DAGVTQSPTHLIKTRGQQVTLRCSPKSGHDTVSWYQQALGQGPQFIFQYYEEEERQRGNFPDRFSGHQFPNYSSELNVNALLLGDSALYLCASSAQSGELFFGEGSRLTVL.

This clonotype was detected a few times. The chain recombines TRBV4-3 with TRBJ2-7, with a possible D match to TRBD1 (5 bases). The V gene lost 0 bases and the J gene lost 2 bases, with 8 bases spanning the gap. CDR3 length: 14 amino acids. The germline V gene has CDR1 LGHNA and CDR2 YSLEER. The CDR3 spells CASSQDPRAYEQYF. The CDR3 DNA reads TGCGCCAGCAGCCAAGATCCCAGGGCCTACGAGCAGTACTTC.

This clonotype was detected ten times or more. V and J are TRBV9 and TRBJ1-1; 11 bases align to TRBD1. Germline values: CDR1 SGDLS, CDR2 YYNGEE. CDR3 length equals 18 residues. V gave up 4 bases and J gave up 0 bases; unmatched junction bases: 11. The DNA of the CDR3 is TGTGCCAGCAGCCCGACCGGGACAGGGGGTTCCCTGAACACTGAAGCTTTCTTT. Its protein product is CASSPTGTGGSLNTEAFF.

This clonotype was counted many times. The rearrangement links TRBV6-1 to TRBJ1-3; D remains unclear. Germline CDR1 and CDR2: MNHNS and SASEGT. V was shortened by 8 bases and J by 1 base, with 6 bases between the two germline ends. The CDR3 consists of 12 residues. The CDR3 region has the DNA TGTGCCAGCCAGAATTCTGGAAACACCATATATTTT. This gives the protein CASQNSGNTIYF.

In this sample, this clonotype turned up many times. This sequence joins TRBV7-9 and TRBJ2-2; D assignment may be TRBD1 or TRBD2 (6 bases each). The CDR3 has 14 amino acids. Germline CDR1 is SEHNR and CDR2 is FQNEAQ (reference sequence). Between the trimmed V and J ends, which lost 5 bases and 6 bases, there was a span of 13 bases. The CDR3 DNA reads as TGTGCCAGCAGCCCGGGCCGGGGGCCCGGGGAGCTGTTTTTT. Amino acid sequence: CASSPGRGPGELFF.

The chain uses TRBV4-1 and TRBJ1-4, with D hard to call. The CDR3 has 13 amino acids. CDR1 MGHRA and CDR2 YSYEKL come from the germline V gene. The V end lost 3 bases, the J end lost 4 bases, and 6 bases lay between the germline ends. The CDR3 sequence is CASSQALNEKLFF. In DNA, the CDR3 is TGCGCCAGCAGCCAGGCCCTTAATGAAAAACTGTTTTTT.

This clonotype was recorded at least ten times. The V gene is TRBV28, the J gene TRBJ1-1, with 7 bases identical to TRBD1. CDR3 length: 14 amino acids. V lost 6 bases to trimming and J lost 4 bases; unmatched junction nucleotides: 8. The germline V gene encodes CDR1 MDHEN and CDR2 SYDVKM. The DNA of the CDR3 is TGTGCCAGCAGCCGAGGGGGCATAACCACTGAAGCTTTCTTT. Translating it yields CASSRGGITTEAFF. Looking up the rest from reference TRBV28 and TRBJ1-1 gives the full variable domain: DVKVTQSSRYLVKRTGEKVFLECVQDMDHENMFWYRQDPGLGLRLIYFSYDVKMKEKGDIPEGYSVSREKKERFSLILESASTNQTSMYLCASSRGGITTEAFFGQGTRLTVV.

Only a few counts were recorded for this clonotype. This sequence joins TRBV28 and TRBJ2-7; possible D gene TRBD2, 5 bases. Germline values: CDR1 MDHEN, CDR2 SYDVKM. V lost 8 bases and J lost 3, with 17 bases in between. This CDR3 region has 14 residues. Here the CDR3 reads CASLSGGILYEQYF. CDR3 sequence (DNA): TGTGCCAGCCTGAGCGGTGGAATACTCTACGAGCAGTACTTC.

This clonotype has more than one count but fewer than ten. This chain joins TRBV5-5 and TRBJ1-5; TRBD1 matches 7 bases. The V and J ends lost 3 bases and 4 bases, in that order; junction bases with no gene match: 7. The V gene's germline CDR1 is SGHKS and CDR2 YYEKEE (reference sequence). This CDR3 is built from 15 residues. CDR3 region: CASSSEDRLNQPQHF. The CDR3 bases are TGTGCCAGCAGCTCGGAGGACAGGTTAAATCAGCCCCAGCATTTT.

The chain recombines TRBV9 with TRBJ2-5; D perhaps matches TRBD2 (7 bases). V lost 4 bases to trimming and J lost 1 base, with 20 bases between them. The CDR3 loop spans 17 amino acids. Germline V gives CDR1 SGDLS, CDR2 YYNGEE. The DNA of the CDR3 is TGTGCCAGCAGCCTTAGGGGGGGTAGCGGATTCCAAGAGACCCAGTACTTC. Amino acids: CASSLRGGSGFQETQYF.

This clonotype was picked up a small number of times. The chain combines TRBV20-1 with TRBJ1-5; unclear D gene. V was shortened by 0 bases and J by 4 bases, with 10 bases between the two germline ends. This CDR3 comprises 14 residues. Looked up from germline, CDR1 is DFQATT and CDR2 is SNEGSKA (reference sequence). CDR3 residues: CSARDARNNQPQHF. The CDR3 nucleotides read TGCAGTGCTAGAGATGCCAGAAATAATCAGCCCCAGCATTTT.

This clonotype came up many times. The chain carries TRBV7-2 and TRBJ2-7; TRBD1 might be the D (6 bases). Germline loops: CDR1 SGHTA, CDR2 FQGNSA. Trimming left V 2 bases short and J 3 bases short, with 8 bases between. The CDR3 extends over 13 amino acids. The DNA for the CDR3 is TGTGCCAGCAGCTTACGGGGACACTACGAGCAGTACTTC. It codes for CASSLRGHYEQYF.

In its sample, this clonotype was seen many times. V gene TRBV27 combines with J gene TRBJ1-1; 8 positions match TRBD1. Trimming at V came to 6 bases and at J to 5 bases, leaving 11 bases not matched to a gene. Germline assignment: CDR1 MNHEY and CDR2 SMNVEV (reference sequence). The CDR3 sequence is 15 residues long. CDR3 residues: CASSPRQGSGTEAFF. The CDR3 DNA sequence: TGTGCCAGCAGCCCTCGACAGGGGTCGGGGACTGAAGCTTTCTTT.

V and J are TRBV6-2 or TRBV6-3 and TRBJ1-1; TRBD1 is a possible D gene (6 bases). CDR1 is MNHEY, CDR2 SVGEGT, per germline. Between the trimmed V and J ends, which lost 4 bases and 10 bases, there was a span of 13 bases. There are 12 residues in the CDR3. The CDR3 loop is CASSWWRGRAFF. The CDR3 bases are TGTGCCAGCAGTTGGTGGAGGGGGAGAGCTTTCTTT.

In this sample, this clonotype turned up a few times. CDR3 in DNA: TGTGCCACCAGCAGAGATCTCCGAGGGGTTACCCAGCCCCAGCATTTT. This encodes CATSRDLRGVTQPQHF. The chain carries TRBV15 and TRBJ1-5, with TRBD1 as a possible D gene (5 bases). Germline V lookup: CDR1 LNHNV, CDR2 YYDKDF (reference sequence). CDR3 size: 16 residues. V gave up 0 bases and J gave up 7 bases, with 16 bases separating them.

There are many counts of this clonotype. The chain recombines TRBV7-9 with TRBJ2-1; 8 positions agree with TRBD2. J gave up 4 bases and V 5 bases, and 10 bases lay outside the gene matches. The germline V gene encodes CDR1 SEHNR and CDR2 FQNEAQ (reference sequence). This CDR3 spans 16 amino acids. The CDR3 DNA sequence: TGTGCCAGCAGCCCCCTAACTAGCGGCCTATACAATGAGCAGTTCTTC. Translating it yields CASSPLTSGLYNEQFF.

The chain couples TRBV7-9 to TRBJ2-3, with 7 bases fitting TRBD1. The CDR3 length is 19 residues. CDR1 is SEHNR and CDR2 is FQNEAQ in the germline V gene (reference sequence). J gave up 2 bases and V 4 bases, and 18 bases lay outside the gene matches. The CDR3 is CASSSLNPGRQGNTDTQYF. In DNA form, the CDR3 reads TGTGCCAGCAGCTCCCTTAATCCCGGCAGACAGGGCAACACAGATACGCAGTATTTT.

This chain links TRBV7-3 with TRBJ2-6; 10 positions match TRBD1. CDR1 and CDR2 (germline): SGHTA, FQGTGA. The V segment lost 5 bases and the J segment 8 bases; nucleotides outside the gene matches: 6. This CDR3 is 15 amino acids long. CDR3 nucleotide sequence: TGTGCCAGCAGCCCCCGGGACAGGGGATCCAACGTCCTGACTTTC. Amino acids: CASSPRDRGSNVLTF.

There are a few counts of this clonotype. CDR3 sequence (DNA): TGTGCCAGCAGCTTTAGCGGGAGTGCATACAATGAGCAGTTCTTC. As protein: CASSFSGSAYNEQFF. The chain uses TRBV5-6 and TRBJ2-1, with 9 nucleotides matching TRBD2. The germline CDR1 and CDR2 sequences are SGHDT and YYEEEE. The length of the CDR3 is 15 residues. V dropped 2 bases and J dropped 4; count of bases not matched to a gene: 4. Combining the CDR3 with reference TRBV5-6 and TRBJ2-1 gives the whole variable domain DAGVTQSPTHLIKTRGQQVTLRCSPKSGHDTVSWYQQALGQGPQFIFQYYEEEERQRGNFPDRFSGHQFPNYSSELNVNALLLGDSALYLCASSFSGSAYNEQFFGPGTRLTVL.

Only one count was recorded for this clonotype. A single base separates this from a much larger clone, so it may be a read error. The V and J genes are TRBV2 and TRBJ1-5; D unclear. From germline, CDR1 is SNHLY and CDR2 FYNNEI. This CDR3 has 15 amino acids. Trimming cost V 11 bases and J 0 bases, with 17 bases left between them. CDR3 region: CAGDADTVSNQPQHF. The CDR3 DNA sequence: TGTGCCGGCGATGCCGACACTGTTAGCAATCAGCCCCAGCATTTT.

This clonotype was detected ten times or more. V is TRBV11-2 and J is TRBJ2-5, with a tentative D call TRBD1 (5 bases). The CDR3 is made up of 17 amino acids. Trimming stripped 0 bases from V and 2 bases from J, with 16 bases between. Germline CDR1 is SGHAT and CDR2 is FQNNGV. The CDR3, as DNA: TGTGCCAGCAGCTTAGATCTAACAGCTAAGGGGCAAGAGACCCAGTACTTC. Amino acid sequence: CASSLDLTAKGQETQYF.

The V gene is TRBV30, the J gene TRBJ2-1; TRBD2 is a possible D gene (5 bases). This CDR3 has 14 residues. Germline loops: CDR1 GTSNPN, CDR2 SVGIG (reference sequence). CDR3 in amino acids: CAKTERSSYNEQFF. The DNA for the CDR3 is TGTGCAAAGACGGAGCGGAGCTCCTACAATGAGCAGTTCTTC.

This clonotype was picked up many times. V gene TRBV7-2 combines with J gene TRBJ2-1; 10 positions agree with TRBD2. The CDR3 consists of 15 residues. V shed 6 bases, J shed 5 bases, and the junction held 7 bases outside the gene matches. Germline CDR1 and CDR2: SGHTA and FQGNSA. The CDR3 reads CASSPGLAYNNEQFF. DNA for the CDR3: TGTGCCAGCAGTCCGGGACTAGCGTACAACAATGAGCAGTTCTTC.

The gene calls are TRBV2 and TRBJ2-1; D is uncertain. The V gene's germline CDR1 is SNHLY and CDR2 FYNNEI. The CDR3 loop spans 14 amino acids. V was pared by 11 bases and J by 0 bases, with 14 bases between. CDR3 sequence (DNA): TGTGCCGCAAAGGGCGAGAGCTCCTACAATGAGCAGTTCTTC. Translation: CAAKGESSYNEQFF.

There are many counts of this clonotype. The rearrangement links TRBV12-5 to TRBJ1-2, with D perhaps TRBD1 (5 bases). CDR3 length: 12 residues. V dropped 4 bases and J dropped 6 bases, with 9 bases sitting between them. Germline V lookup: CDR1 LGHNT, CDR2 FRNRAP. This CDR3 is CASGWGLHGYTF. CDR3 nucleotide sequence: TGTGCTAGTGGTTGGGGGTTGCATGGCTACACCTTC.

The gene calls are TRBV2 and TRBJ1-1; no clear D gene. The CDR3 loop spans 13 amino acids. Per germline, CDR1 SNHLY and CDR2 FYNNEI. Trimming left V 4 bases short and J 1 base short, with 7 bases between. The DNA of the CDR3 is TGTGCCAGCAGTGGACGGCCGAACACTGAAGCTTTCTTT. Protein product: CASSGRPNTEAFF.